This entry describes one T cell receptor (beta chain). What this receptor recognizes is not known. No clone much larger than this one lies a single base away; base qualities are absent. The sample comes from a study of sequential checkpoint blockade in melanoma (dated by TCRdb to the late 2010s). In terms of the full investigation: Using 1:1 randomization, the trial assigned patients either to first-line nivolumab followed by ipilimumab (arm A) or to ipilimumab followed by nivolumab (arm B). Maintenance nivolumab was given following each of the two trial sequences. Overall results and qualifications from the work: Validation of the response-prediction model combining TCR metrics and mutation burden is needed in larger, independent patient cohorts.

The immunoSEQ Assay was used to immunosequence TCRbeta CDR3 regions from genomic DNA. Genomic DNA was amplified by bias-controlled multiplex PCR before high-throughput sequencing. Per the source publication's procedure: To quantify the absolute abundance of each unique TCRbeta CDR3 region, the sequences were collapsed and filtered. Clonality, defined as 1 minus Pielou's evenness, was calculated using only productive rearrangements. A previously published method was used to identify clones with significantly greater frequencies in on-treatment samples than in baseline samples. This is the immuneACCESS table as TCRdb keeps it, with only in-frame sequences that have V and J called. A part of the clones is gone; compared with another copy, unresolved V genes explain less than half, and the rest is unexplained. Clone size and the V and J calls come from that table; the DNA yielded D and trimming. Present in this sample are about 9,100 clones, 59% of which were seen just once. The ten largest account for about 41% of the sample.

What this sample's treatment or condition label stands for: randomized to nivolumab then ipilimumab (arm A) or the reverse (arm B). Prior DNA-damaging chemotherapy had not been received by any trial patient. Live CD3+CD8+ cells negative for CD19 and CD56 were sorted from thawed PBMCs on a FACS Aria II flow cytometer. Samples were obtained from patients with melanoma enrolled in CheckMate 064, a randomized, open-label phase II trial of sequential checkpoint blockade. Peripheral blood mononuclear cells were collected by leukapheresis, purified using Ficoll-Paque, and frozen in human serum containing roughly 9.4% DMSO. Immediately after sorting, the purity of sorted blood CD3+CD8+ cells was verified to be >95%, after which DNA was extracted. The sequence was obtained from a human donor with melanoma. Material: CD8+ T cells sorted from blood (inferred from file names), obtained from a patient given nivolumab and ipilimumab in sequence.

The DNA sequence follows: TGTGCCAGCAGCTGGGGGACAGGGGAGGGAACTGAAGCTTTCTTT. It encodes CASSWGTGEGTEAFF. The V and J segments used are TRBV5-6 and TRBJ1-1; 10 bases in the junction line up with TRBD1. The germline V gene supplies CDR1 SGHDT and CDR2 YYEEEE. Reading from cysteine to phenylalanine, the CDR3 counts 15 amino acids. The read is trimmed to its CDR3 DNA, 45 bases read in frame from base 1. Trimming accounts for 3 bases at V and 5 bases at J, while the number of junction bases matched to no gene is 7.